The clone carrying this TCR beta chain showed up many times. TCRdb reprocessed the PCR reads via MiXCR and lists one record per CDR3 protein. The repertoire consists of 35,000 to 45,000 distinct CDR3 sequences, with 19% occurring once and the leading ten covering roughly 0.99%. Germline V gene sequence: CDR1 MNHEY, CDR2 SMNVEV (reference sequence). The V gene lost 2 bases and the J gene lost 3 bases, with 10 bases spanning the gap. This CDR3 has 14 amino acids. The record originates from a study of molecular identifiers for immune sequencing clone quantification. V is TRBV27 and J is TRBJ1-1, with D possibly matching TRBD1 (6 bases). Sequencing was performed on naive CD8+ T cells from blood, with Jurkat cell RNA spiked in. The sample's subset: FACS-sorted CD8+CD4-CCR7+CD45RA+ naive T cells. The receptor comes from a human donor in good health. Some libraries in this study had Jurkat cell RNA spiked in. CDR3 sequence (DNA): TGTGCCAGCAGTTTACGGGGGGCTGACACTGAAGCTTTCTTT. This translates into CASSLRGADTEAFF.